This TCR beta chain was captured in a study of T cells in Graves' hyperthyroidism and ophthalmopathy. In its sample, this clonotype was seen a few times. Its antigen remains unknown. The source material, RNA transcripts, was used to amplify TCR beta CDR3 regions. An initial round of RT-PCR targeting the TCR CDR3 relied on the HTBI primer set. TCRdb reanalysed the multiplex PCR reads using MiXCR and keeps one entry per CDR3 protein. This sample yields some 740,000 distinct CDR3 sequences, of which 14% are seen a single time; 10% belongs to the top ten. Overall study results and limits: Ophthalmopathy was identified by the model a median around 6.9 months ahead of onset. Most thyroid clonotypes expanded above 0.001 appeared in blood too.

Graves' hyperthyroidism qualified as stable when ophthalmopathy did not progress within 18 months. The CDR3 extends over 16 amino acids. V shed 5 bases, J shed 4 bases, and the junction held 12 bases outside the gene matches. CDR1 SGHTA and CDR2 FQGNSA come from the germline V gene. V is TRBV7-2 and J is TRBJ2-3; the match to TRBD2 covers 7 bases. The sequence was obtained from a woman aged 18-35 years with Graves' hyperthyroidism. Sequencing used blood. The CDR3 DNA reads TGTGCCAGCAGCCTAGTTGGCGGGAGAGGCGCAGATACGCAGTATTTT. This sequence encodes CASSLVGGRGADTQYF.